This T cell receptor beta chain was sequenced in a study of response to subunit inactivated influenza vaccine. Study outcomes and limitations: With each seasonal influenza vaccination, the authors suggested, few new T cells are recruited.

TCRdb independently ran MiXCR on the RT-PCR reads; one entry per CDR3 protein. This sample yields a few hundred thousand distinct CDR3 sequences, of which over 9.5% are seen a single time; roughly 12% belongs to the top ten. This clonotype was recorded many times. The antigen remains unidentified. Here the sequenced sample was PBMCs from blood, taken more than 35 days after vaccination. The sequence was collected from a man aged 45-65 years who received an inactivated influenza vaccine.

As DNA, the CDR3 is TGTGCCAGCAGCTTAATGCCGAGCGGGAGTAGAACAGATACGCAGTATTTT. Translation: CASSLMPSGSRTDTQYF. The rearrangement joins TRBV7-2 to TRBJ2-3; 8 nucleotides line up with TRBD2. CDR3 length equals 17 residues. Germline values: CDR1 SGHTA, CDR2 FQGNSA. J gave up 3 bases and V 2 bases, and 10 bases lay outside the gene matches.